This entry is about one T cell receptor (beta chain). Germline values: CDR1 LGHNA, CDR2 YSLEER. V gave up 0 bases and J gave up 5 bases; unmatched junction bases: 13. The CDR3 is made up of 18 amino acids. The sample originates from a study of blood T cell repertoires in COVID-19. About the study: Acute and convalescent COVID-19 samples came from the United States, Italy and Spain.

Source study methods: Reference gene primers were amplified, and this amplification served to estimate nucleated cell counts. Assay used: immunoSEQ multiplex PCR; TCRdb lists only in-frame clones, some missing. That table gives V, J and clone size, and the DNA gave D and trimming. The repertoire holds tens of thousands of clones, with about nine tenths as singletons. The origin of this receptor is a woman of 80 years or more with acute or convalescent COVID-19. The chain is built from TRBV4-3 and TRBJ2-5; TRBD2 agrees at 9 bases. Sequenced: peripheral blood. CDR3 in DNA: TGCGCCAGCAGCCAAGAAGTGTTGGGTAGCGGGGGTGTTGAGACCCAGTACTTC. Translated, it gives CASSQEVLGSGGVETQYF.